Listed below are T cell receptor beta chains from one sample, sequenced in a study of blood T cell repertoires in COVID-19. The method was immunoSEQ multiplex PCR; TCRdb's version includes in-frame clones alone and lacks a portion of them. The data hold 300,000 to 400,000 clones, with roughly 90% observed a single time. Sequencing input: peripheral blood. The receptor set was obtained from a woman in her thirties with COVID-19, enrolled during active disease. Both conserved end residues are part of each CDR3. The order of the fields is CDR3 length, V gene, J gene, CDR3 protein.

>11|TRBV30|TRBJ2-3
CAWSVQETQYF
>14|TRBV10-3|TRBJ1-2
CAAGTGSQNYGYTF
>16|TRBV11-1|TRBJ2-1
CASSLVSSGVGNEQFF
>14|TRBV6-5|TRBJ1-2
CASSSGQGATGYTF
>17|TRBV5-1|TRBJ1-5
CASSLQPPTASNQPQHF
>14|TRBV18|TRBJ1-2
CASSLRAAIYGYTF
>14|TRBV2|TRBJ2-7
CASSDTSGSDEQYF
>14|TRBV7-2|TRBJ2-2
CASSLERGSGELFF
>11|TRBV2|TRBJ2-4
CASRQKNIQYF
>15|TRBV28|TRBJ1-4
CASKSAGQLNEKLFF
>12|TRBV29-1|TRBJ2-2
CSVWSRGGELFF
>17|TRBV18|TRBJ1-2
CASSHPGQGLRIYGYTF
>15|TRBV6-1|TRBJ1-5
CASSEALAGYQPQHF
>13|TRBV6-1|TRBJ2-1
CASRAGPADEQFF
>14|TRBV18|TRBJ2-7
CASSPQDRGYEQYF
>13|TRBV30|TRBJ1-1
CAWSQGWNTEAFF
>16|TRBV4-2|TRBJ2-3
CASSTWTPYTADTQYF
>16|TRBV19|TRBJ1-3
CASSPLGQNSGNTIYF
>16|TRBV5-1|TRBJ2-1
CASSFTAGGGLNEQFF
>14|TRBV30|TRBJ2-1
CAQARGSSYNEQFF
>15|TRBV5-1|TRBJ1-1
CASSLDSIGATEAFF
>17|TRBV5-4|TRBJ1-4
CASSLNGALTPVEKLFF
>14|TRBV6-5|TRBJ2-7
CASSPGGPSYEQYF
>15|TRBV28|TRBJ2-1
CASSRYSSSYNEQFF
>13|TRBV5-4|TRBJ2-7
CASSSGVRDEQYF
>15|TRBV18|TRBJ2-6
CASSPGTAGANVLTF
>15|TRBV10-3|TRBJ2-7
CAISEGTSGYYEQYF
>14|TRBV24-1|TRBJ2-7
CATSASGGGHEQYF
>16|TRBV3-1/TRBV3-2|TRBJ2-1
CASSHPLAGGDNEQFF
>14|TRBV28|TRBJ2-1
CASSFSGVGDEQFF
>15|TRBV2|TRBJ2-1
CASSERQGVNNEQFF
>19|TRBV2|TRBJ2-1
CASVQGLAGGPRLGGEQFF
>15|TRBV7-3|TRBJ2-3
CASSLAGGSTDTQYF
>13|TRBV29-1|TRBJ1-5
CSVQQGEGQPQHF
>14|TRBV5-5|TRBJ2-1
CASSQVTRGGEQFF
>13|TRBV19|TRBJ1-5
CASSIGPNQPQHF
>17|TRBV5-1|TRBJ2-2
CASSLSGTGGVTGELFF
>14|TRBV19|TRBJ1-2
CASSTITAAYGYTF
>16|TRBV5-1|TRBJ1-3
CASSLDEGPSGNTIYF
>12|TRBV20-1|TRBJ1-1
CSASLRDTEAFF
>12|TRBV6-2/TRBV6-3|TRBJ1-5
CASSYSRQPQHF
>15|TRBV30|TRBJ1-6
CAWRHRQELRSPLHF
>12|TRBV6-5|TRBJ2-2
CASSQGIGELFF
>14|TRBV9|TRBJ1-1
CASTRGQGSTEAFF
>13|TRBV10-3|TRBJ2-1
CASHSLAGDEQFF
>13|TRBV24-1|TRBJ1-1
CATMGVGGTEAFF
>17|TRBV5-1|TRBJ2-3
CASSLTGTSGSIDTQYF
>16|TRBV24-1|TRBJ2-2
CATSVGPTGNTGELFF
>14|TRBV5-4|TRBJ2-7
CASSLGGASYEQYF
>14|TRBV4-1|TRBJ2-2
CASSQDSVLGELFF
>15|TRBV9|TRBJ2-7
CASSKRGQATYEQYF
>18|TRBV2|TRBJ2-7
CASSALGTGTGIVYEQYF
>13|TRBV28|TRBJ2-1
CASSLTSYDEQFF
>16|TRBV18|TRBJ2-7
CASSPLGTSRTLEQYF
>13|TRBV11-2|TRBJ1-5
CASSLGSDTPQHF